This T cell receptor beta chain was captured by sequencing in a study of Ad26.COV2.S vaccination and SARS-CoV-2 variants. The repertoire was sequenced with immunoSEQ multiplex PCR; TCRdb's copy has only in-frame clones and lacks some. The table has hundreds of thousands of clones, about 90% seen once; the top ten hold about 1.5%. Treatment: roughly 19 received Ad26.COV2.S at low or high dose, single or two shots; 5 received placebo; per-sample allocation not given. Specimens were obtained on day 63 following the first vaccine or placebo injection. In Boston, an adult donor aged 18-55 years took part. The source is a person between 18 and 59 years old who received the Ad26.COV2.S COVID-19 vaccine or a placebo. Sequenced material: peripheral blood, taken in a trial of Ad26.COV2.S vaccine versus placebo.

CDR3 amino acids: CASSLGLAGPTDTQYF. The CDR3 coding sequence is TGTGCCAGCAGCCTGGGGCTAGCGGGACCCACAGATACGCAGTATTTT. The chain recombines TRBV3-1 (or the pseudogene TRBV3-2) with TRBJ2-3, with 9 bases matching TRBD2. This CDR3 is built from 16 residues. After removal of 4 bases from V and 2 bases from J, the junction contained 7 bases not matched to a gene. The germline CDR1 and CDR2 sequences are LGHDT and YNNKEL (reference sequence).